The 16 T cell receptor beta chains in this list originate from one sample, sequenced in a study of cytomegalovirus exposure and HLA in healthy donors. Researchers ran the PCR with 60 Vbeta and 13 Jbeta primers. Libraries were prepared by immunoSEQ multiplex PCR; TCRdb keeps only in-frame clonotypes and omits some of them. The data show about 170,000 clones, with around 84% seen just once and 1% held by the top ten. Sequencing was performed on PBMCs. The origin of the receptors is a boy aged 2 to 9 in good health and CMV-seronegative.

This clone was seen a few times. This chain connects TRBV13 to TRBJ2-3; 10 bases are a match to TRBD2. This CDR3 is 16 amino acids long. V gave up 3 bases and J gave up 10 bases; unmatched junction bases: 13. The germline gives CDR1 PRHDT, CDR2 FYEKMQ (reference sequence). The CDR3 coding sequence is TGTGCCAGCAGCTTGGGGACTAGCGCCCCCTTAGGTGCGCAGTATTTT. It specifies CASSLGTSAPLGAQYF.

The rearrangement uses TRBV15 and TRBJ2-5, with TRBD2 matching over 14 bases. The better agreement between TRBJ2-7 and the DNA end casts doubt on the J call. This CDR3 is built from 19 residues. Germline assignment: CDR1 LNHNV and CDR2 YYDKDF (reference sequence). For the CDR3, the DNA is TGTGCCACCAGCAGAGGCTCATTCGGGACTAGCGGGAGTCTGTACGAGCAGTACTTC. It codes for CATSRGSFGTSGSLYEQYF.

This clone appeared a single time. The V gene is TRBV5-1, the J gene TRBJ1-6, with 9 bases matching TRBD1. CDR1 and CDR2 (germline): SGHRS, YFSETQ. V lost 4 bases, J lost 4 bases, and 9 bases stayed unmatched. The CDR3 extends over 17 amino acids. The DNA for the CDR3 is TGCGCCAGCAGCAACACCGGGACAGGGACTTATAATTCACCCCTCCACTTT. Translation: CASSNTGTGTYNSPLHF.

The chain links TRBV19 to TRBJ2-6, with TRBD1 identical over 8 bases. J gave up 4 bases and V 4 bases, and 6 bases lay outside the gene matches. Germline CDR1 reads LNHDA; CDR2 reads SQIVND (reference sequence). The CDR3 runs 16 residues. The CDR3 DNA sequence: TGTGCCAGTAGTAGGCAGGGGGCCTTGGGGGCCAACGTCCTGACTTTC. It is translated as CASSRQGALGANVLTF.

V is TRBV2 and J is TRBJ2-3; TRBD2 is a possible D gene (6 bases). The germline V gene encodes CDR1 SNHLY and CDR2 FYNNEI. Deletions cut 10 bases from V and 3 bases from J, with 8 bases between. The CDR3 totals 11 residues. The CDR3 here is CATAGTDTQYF. The CDR3 DNA follows: TGTGCCACCGCGGGGACAGATACGCAGTATTTT. The full variable domain, with the rest looked up from reference TRBV2 and TRBJ2-3, is EPEVTQTPSHQVTQMGQEVILRCVPISNHLYFYWYRQILGQKVEFLVSFYNNEISEKSEIFDDQFSVERPDGSNFTLKIRSTKLEDSAMYFCATAGTDTQYFGPGTRLTVL.

The genes are TRBV19 and TRBJ2-2; D may be TRBD2 (6 bases). CDR3 length: 15 residues. V was shortened by 3 bases and J by 5 bases, with 13 bases between the two germline ends. The germline gives CDR1 LNHDA, CDR2 SQIVND (reference sequence). CDR3 sequence reads: CASSMEGSSTGELFF. As DNA, the CDR3 is TGTGCCAGTAGTATGGAGGGGTCTTCAACCGGGGAGCTGTTTTTT. The full variable domain, completed using reference TRBV19 and TRBJ2-2, is DGGITQSPKYLFRKEGQNVTLSCEQNLNHDAMYWYRQDPGQGLRLIYYSQIVNDFQKGDIAEGYSVSREKKESFPLTVTSAQKNPTAFYLCASSMEGSSTGELFFGEGSRLTVL.

The chain is built from TRBV10-2 and TRBJ1-4; 7 positions match TRBD1. Germline V gene lookup returns CDR1 WSHSY and CDR2 SAAADI. Trimming at V came to 8 bases and at J to 1 base, leaving 13 bases not matched to a gene. The CDR3 sequence is 17 residues long. The CDR3 sequence: CASGRTDTGVTNEKLFF. CDR3 sequence (DNA): TGCGCCAGCGGTCGCACCGATACAGGGGTAACTAATGAAAAACTGTTTTTT.

The chain recombines TRBV6-5 with TRBJ1-1, with D possibly TRBD1 on 5 matching bases. This CDR3 region has 14 residues. Per germline, CDR1 MNHEY and CDR2 SVGAGI. V was cut by 0 bases and J by 4 bases, with 9 bases left in between. The CDR3 nucleotides are TGTGCCAGCAGTTACTCGTCGGGGGGCACTGAAGCTTTCTTT. This gives the protein CASSYSSGGTEAFF.

The chain has TRBV7-8 and TRBJ1-5; D possibly corresponds to TRBD1 (5 bases). Germline V gene lookup returns CDR1 SGHVS and CDR2 FQNEAQ. The CDR3 has 14 residues. V lost 3 bases to trimming and J lost 0 bases, with 6 bases between them. CDR3 sequence: CASSLTDSNQPQHF. CDR3 sequence (DNA): TGTGCCAGCAGCTTGACAGATAGCAATCAGCCCCAGCATTTT. Full variable domain (outside the CDR3, taken from reference TRBV7-8 and TRBJ1-5): GAGVSQSPRYKVAKRGQDVALRCDPISGHVSLFWYQQALGQGPEFLTYFQNEAQLDKSGLPSDRFFAERPEGSVSTLKIQRTQQEDSAVYLCASSLTDSNQPQHFGDGTRLSIL.

V usage is TRBV6-1 and J usage is TRBJ1-2; D perhaps matches TRBD1 (5 bases). The ends were cut back, 1 base at V and 2 bases at J, with 8 bases in the middle. The CDR3 is 14 residues long. Per germline, CDR1 MNHNS and CDR2 SASEGT. CDR3 nucleotides: TGTGCCAGCAGTGAAGGGTCAGGGAACTATGGCTACACCTTC. Translated: CASSEGSGNYGYTF.

This chain links TRBV18 with TRBJ2-7; 10 nucleotides match TRBD2. Germline lookup yields CDR1 KGHSH and CDR2 LQKENI. The V gene end was trimmed by 10 bases and the J gene end by 5 bases; junction bases not matched to a gene: 11. This CDR3 has 14 residues. CDR3 sequence reads: CATTFDTSGNEQYF. CDR3 DNA sequence: TGTGCCACCACATTTGACACTAGCGGGAACGAGCAGTACTTC. The whole variable domain, remainder taken from reference TRBV18 and TRBJ2-7, is NAGVMQNPRHLVRRRGQEARLRCSPMKGHSHVYWYRQLPEEGLKFMVYLQKENIIDESGMPKERFSAEFPKEGPSILRIQQVVRGDSAAYFCATTFDTSGNEQYFGPGTRLTVT.

V is TRBV6-1 and J is TRBJ2-5; no reliable D call. Germline CDR1 reads MNHNS; CDR2 reads SASEGT. The CDR3 contains 12 residues. Trimming removed 6 bases at V and 4 bases at J, with 9 bases between. CDR3 nucleotide sequence: TGTGCCAGCAGCCTTATTAGAGAGACCCAGTACTTC. Its protein is CASSLIRETQYF.

This clone has more than one count but fewer than ten. The J gene is TRBJ2-1, the V gene TRBV10-1, with a tentative D call TRBD2 (5 bases). This CDR3 region has 15 residues. In germline, CDR1 is WNHNN, CDR2 SYGVQD (reference sequence). Trimming cost V 3 bases and J 0 bases, with 9 bases left between them. This CDR3 reads CASSEVGSSYNEQFF. As DNA, the CDR3 is TGCGCCAGCAGTGAAGTAGGGAGCTCCTACAATGAGCAGTTCTTC.

The chain joins TRBV7-6 to TRBJ2-3; 12 bases agree with TRBD1. Germline V gene data show CDR1 as SGHVS and CDR2 as FNYEAQ. V trimming: 4 bases; J trimming: 2 bases; junction bases outside the gene matches: 4. This CDR3 region has 16 residues. CDR3 nucleotides: TGTGCCAGCAGCTCGGGGACAGGGGGCTTCACAGATACGCAGTATTTT. Translating it yields CASSSGTGGFTDTQYF.

This rearrangement joins TRBV6-1 to TRBJ2-7, with D perhaps matching TRBD2 (5 bases). Germline assignment: CDR1 MNHNS and CDR2 SASEGT. CDR3 size: 14 residues. Trimming cost V 6 bases and J 2 bases, with 14 bases left between them. CDR3 nucleotide sequence: TGTGCCAGCAGACAACACCTACTAGCCTACGAGCAGTACTTC. Translated: CASRQHLLAYEQYF.

The chain links TRBV5-4 to TRBJ2-2; D not resolved. Looked up from germline, CDR1 is SGHNT and CDR2 is YYREEE (reference sequence). Trimming left V 0 bases short and J 0 bases short, with 12 bases between. CDR3 length: 17 amino acids. The CDR3 sequence: CASSLGHQSANTGELFF. Here the CDR3 DNA reads TGTGCCAGCAGCTTGGGCCACCAATCGGCGAACACCGGGGAGCTGTTTTTT.